This paragraph covers one T cell receptor (beta chain) sequence. What it recognizes is unknown. There were no participants with HIV treated outside the United States. These data originate in a study of long-term antiretroviral therapy in people with HIV. They ran version v3.0 of the immunoSEQ assay at survey level. Here immunoSEQ multiplex PCR was the method, and the copy in TCRdb shows in-frame clones only, minus some. The table lists about 19,000 clones, approximately 82% of them singletons, with approximately 15% in the top ten. The CDR3 runs 14 residues. Germline values: CDR1 SGHDN, CDR2 FVKESK. V gave up 1 base and J gave up 5 bases; unmatched junction bases: 4. Study-wide points: HIV repertoires showed narrower CDR3 length ranges than controls. Diversity rose after ART but stayed below transplant donor controls.

The specimen was unsorted PBMCs, collected 0.5 years before starting antiretroviral therapy. The TCR sequence derives from a woman aged 45 to 65 with HIV. The chain employs TRBV14 and TRBJ2-5; 7 nucleotides line up with TRBD2. For the CDR3, the DNA is TGTGCCAGCAGCCAAGTAGCGGGTATGGAGACCCAGTACTTC. This gives the protein CASSQVAGMETQYF.